The 6 T cell receptor beta chains in this list originate from one sample, sequenced in a study of T cell responses to AZD1222 COVID-19 vaccine. Measured with immunoSEQ multiplex PCR; TCRdb has only the in-frame clones, and not every one. The profile shows roughly 120,000 clones, around 89% of them singletons. The sequenced sample was peripheral blood, obtained 28 days after the second AZD1222 dose. The receptors shown here come from an adult who received the AZD1222 COVID-19 vaccine.

The chain links TRBV4-2 to TRBJ2-1, with TRBD2 identical over 13 bases. Trimming at V came to 4 bases and at J to 4 bases, leaving 10 bases not matched to a gene. Germline loops: CDR1 LGHNA, CDR2 YNFKEQ. This CDR3 comprises 18 residues. The CDR3 DNA is TGTGCCAGCAGCCTATCTCTGCCGGGACTAGCGGGGTACAATGAGCAGTTCTTC. It specifies CASSLSLPGLAGYNEQFF.

The rearrangement uses TRBV18 and TRBJ2-3; no clear D gene. The CDR3 totals 15 residues. The germline CDR1 and CDR2 sequences are KGHSH and LQKENI. V was pared by 6 bases and J by 2 bases, with 15 bases between. CDR3 sequence: CASSPGPQPTDTQYF. The CDR3 bases are TGTGCCAGCTCCCCAGGCCCACAGCCCACAGATACGCAGTATTTT. Looking up the rest from reference TRBV18 and TRBJ2-3 gives the full variable domain: NAGVMQNPRHLVRRRGQEARLRCSPMKGHSHVYWYRQLPEEGLKFMVYLQKENIIDESGMPKERFSAEFPKEGPSILRIQQVVRGDSAAYFCASSPGPQPTDTQYFGPGTRLTVL.

This chain connects TRBV5-8 to TRBJ2-1, with TRBD2 matching over 16 bases. Germline V gives CDR1 SGHTS, CDR2 YDEGEE. The CDR3 runs to 15 residues. V was clipped by 6 bases and J by 10 bases; unmatched bases: 7. The chain's CDR3 is CASTMGLAGGEEQFF. CDR3 coding DNA: TGTGCCAGCACCATGGGACTAGCGGGAGGGGAGGAGCAGTTCTTC. Together with reference TRBV5-8 and TRBJ2-1, the CDR3 gives the full variable domain: EAGVTQSPTHLIKTRGQQATLRCSPISGHTSVYWYQQALGLGLQFLLWYDEGEERNRGNFPPRFSGRQFPNYSSELNVNALELEDSALYLCASTMGLAGGEEQFFGPGTRLTVL.

The chain employs TRBV5-8 and TRBJ2-7, with TRBD1 matching over 8 bases. CDR1 and CDR2 (germline): SGHTS, YDEGEE. V shed 0 bases and J 6 bases; nucleotides not matched to a gene: 8. The CDR3 runs to 15 residues. The chain's CDR3 is CASSLVAGGAGEQYF. The CDR3, as DNA: TGTGCCAGCAGCTTGGTGGCAGGGGGCGCGGGCGAGCAGTACTTC.

The chain's CDR3 is CASSMPGTAKDTGELFF. The CDR3 nucleotides are TGTGCCAGCAGCATGCCCGGGACCGCGAAGGACACCGGGGAGCTGTTTTTT. The chain carries TRBV7-3 and TRBJ2-2; D may be TRBD1 or TRBD2 (5 bases each). The V and J ends lost 5 bases and 3 bases respectively, with 19 bases between them. Germline CDR1 reads SGHTA; CDR2 reads FQGTGA. The CDR3 totals 17 residues.

The chain uses TRBV20-1 and TRBJ1-3, with D possibly being TRBD1 (5 bases). V was trimmed by 3 bases and J by 0 bases, leaving 18 bases between them. There are 17 residues in the CDR3. The germline CDR1 and CDR2 sequences are DFQATT and SNEGSKA (reference sequence). The CDR3 loop is CSASFSGASLSGNTIYF. Written as DNA, the CDR3 is TGCAGTGCTAGTTTTTCCGGGGCCAGTCTCTCTGGAAACACCATATATTTT.